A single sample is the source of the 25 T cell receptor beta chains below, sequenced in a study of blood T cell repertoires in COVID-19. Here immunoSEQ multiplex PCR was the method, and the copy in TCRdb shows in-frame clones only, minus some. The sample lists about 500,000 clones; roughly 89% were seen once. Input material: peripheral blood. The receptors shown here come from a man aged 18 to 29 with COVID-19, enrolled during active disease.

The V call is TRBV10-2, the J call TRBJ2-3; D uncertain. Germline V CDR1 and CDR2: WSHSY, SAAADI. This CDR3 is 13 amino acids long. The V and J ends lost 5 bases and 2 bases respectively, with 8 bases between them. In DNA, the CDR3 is TGCGCCAGCAGTCTACGATTCACAGATACGCAGTATTTT. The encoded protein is CASSLRFTDTQYF.

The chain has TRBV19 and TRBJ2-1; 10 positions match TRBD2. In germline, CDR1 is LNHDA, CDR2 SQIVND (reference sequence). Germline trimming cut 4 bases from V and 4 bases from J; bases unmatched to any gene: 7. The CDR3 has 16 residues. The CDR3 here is CASSTTGTSAYNEQFF. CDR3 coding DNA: TGTGCCAGTAGTACTACCGGGACTAGCGCGTACAATGAGCAGTTCTTC.

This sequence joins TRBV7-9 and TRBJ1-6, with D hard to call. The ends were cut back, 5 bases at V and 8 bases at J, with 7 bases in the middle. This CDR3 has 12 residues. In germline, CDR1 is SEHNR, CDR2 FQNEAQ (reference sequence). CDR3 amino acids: CASSAGDSPLHF. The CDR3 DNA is TGTGCCAGCAGCGCCGGAGATTCACCCCTCCACTTT.

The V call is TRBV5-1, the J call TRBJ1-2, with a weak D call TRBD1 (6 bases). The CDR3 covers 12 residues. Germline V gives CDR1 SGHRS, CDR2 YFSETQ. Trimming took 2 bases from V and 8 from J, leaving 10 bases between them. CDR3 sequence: CASSLQGEGYTF. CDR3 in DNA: TGCGCCAGCAGCTTACAGGGAGAAGGCTACACCTTC.

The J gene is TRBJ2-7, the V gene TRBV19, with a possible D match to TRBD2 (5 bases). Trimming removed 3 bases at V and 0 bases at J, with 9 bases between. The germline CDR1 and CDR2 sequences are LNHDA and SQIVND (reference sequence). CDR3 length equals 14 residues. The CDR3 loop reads CASSMGVSSYEQYF. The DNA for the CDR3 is TGTGCCAGTAGTATGGGAGTCAGCTCCTACGAGCAGTACTTC.

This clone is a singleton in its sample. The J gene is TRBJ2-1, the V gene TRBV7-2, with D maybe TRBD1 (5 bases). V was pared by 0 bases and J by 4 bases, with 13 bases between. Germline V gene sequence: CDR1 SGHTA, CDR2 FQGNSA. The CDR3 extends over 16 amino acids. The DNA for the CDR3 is TGTGCCAGCAGCTTAGCTGGCAGGGCGGCATACAATGAGCAGTTCTTC. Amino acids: CASSLAGRAAYNEQFF.

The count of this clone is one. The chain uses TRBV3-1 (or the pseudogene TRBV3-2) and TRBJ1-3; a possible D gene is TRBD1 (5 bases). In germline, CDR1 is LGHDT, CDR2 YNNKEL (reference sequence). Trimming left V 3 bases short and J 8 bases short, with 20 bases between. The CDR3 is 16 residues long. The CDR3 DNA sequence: TGTGCCAGCAGCCACCTCAGCGGGGCAGGGAGAGACACCATATATTTT. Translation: CASSHLSGAGRDTIYF.

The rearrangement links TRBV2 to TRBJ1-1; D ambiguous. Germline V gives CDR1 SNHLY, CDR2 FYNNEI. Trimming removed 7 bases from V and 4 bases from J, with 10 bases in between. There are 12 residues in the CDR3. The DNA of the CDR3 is TGTGCCAGCAATCGGGGAGGCACTGAAGCTTTCTTT. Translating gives CASNRGGTEAFF.

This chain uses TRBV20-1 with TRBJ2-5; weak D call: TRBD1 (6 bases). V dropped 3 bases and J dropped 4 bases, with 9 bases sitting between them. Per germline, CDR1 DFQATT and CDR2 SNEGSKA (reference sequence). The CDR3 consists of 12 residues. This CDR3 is CSASKQGETQYF. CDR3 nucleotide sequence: TGCAGTGCTAGTAAACAGGGAGAGACCCAGTACTTC.

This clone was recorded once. The CDR3 coding sequence is TGTGCCAGCAGCCAGACAGGGGATCAGCCCCAGCATTTT. It translates to CASSQTGDQPQHF. This chain links TRBV7-9 with TRBJ1-5; 8 nucleotides match TRBD1. This CDR3 is 13 amino acids long. Germline CDR1 and CDR2: SEHNR and FQNEAQ (reference sequence). J was trimmed by 5 bases and V by 5 bases; bases with no gene match: 2.

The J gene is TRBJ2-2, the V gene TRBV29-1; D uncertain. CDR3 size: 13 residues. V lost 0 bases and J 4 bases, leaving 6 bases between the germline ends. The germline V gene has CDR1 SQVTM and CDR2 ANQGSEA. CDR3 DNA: TGCAGCGTTGAAGATCGCGTCACCGGGGAGCTGTTTTTT. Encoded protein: CSVEDRVTGELFF.

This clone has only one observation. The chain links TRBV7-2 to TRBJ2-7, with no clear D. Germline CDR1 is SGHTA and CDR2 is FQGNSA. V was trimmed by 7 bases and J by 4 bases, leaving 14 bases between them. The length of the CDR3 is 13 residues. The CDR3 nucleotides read TGTGCCAGCACCCTACCCCCTAGGTACGAGCAGTACTTC. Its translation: CASTLPPRYEQYF.

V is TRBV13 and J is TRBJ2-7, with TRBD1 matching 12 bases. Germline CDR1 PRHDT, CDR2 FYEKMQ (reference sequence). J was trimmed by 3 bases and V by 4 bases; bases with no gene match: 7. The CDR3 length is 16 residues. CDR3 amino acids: CASSYWGTGGFYEQYF. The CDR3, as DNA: TGTGCCAGCAGCTATTGGGGGACAGGGGGCTTCTACGAGCAGTACTTC.

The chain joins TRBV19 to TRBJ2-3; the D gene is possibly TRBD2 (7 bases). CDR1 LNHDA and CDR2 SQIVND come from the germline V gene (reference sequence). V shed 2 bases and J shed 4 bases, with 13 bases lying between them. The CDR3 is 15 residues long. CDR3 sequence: CASSILSGGPDTQYF. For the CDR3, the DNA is TGTGCCAGTAGTATACTTTCGGGGGGCCCAGATACGCAGTATTTT.

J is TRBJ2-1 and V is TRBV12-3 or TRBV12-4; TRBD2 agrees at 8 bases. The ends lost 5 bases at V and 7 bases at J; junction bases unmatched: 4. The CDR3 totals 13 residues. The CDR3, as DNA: TGTGCCAGCAGTCGCCGCGGGAGGAATGAGCAGTTCTTC. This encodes CASSRRGRNEQFF.

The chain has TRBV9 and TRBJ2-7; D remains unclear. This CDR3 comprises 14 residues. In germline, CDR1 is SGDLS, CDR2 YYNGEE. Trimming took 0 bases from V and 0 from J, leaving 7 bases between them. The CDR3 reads CASSVELDSYEQYF. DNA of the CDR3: TGTGCCAGCAGCGTAGAACTTGACTCCTACGAGCAGTACTTC. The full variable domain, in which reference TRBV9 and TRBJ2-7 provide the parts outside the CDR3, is DSGVTQTPKHLITATGQRVTLRCSPRSGDLSVYWYQQSLDQGLQFLIQYYNGEERAKGNILERFSAQQFPDLHSELNLSSLELGDSALYFCASSVELDSYEQYFGPGTRLTVT.

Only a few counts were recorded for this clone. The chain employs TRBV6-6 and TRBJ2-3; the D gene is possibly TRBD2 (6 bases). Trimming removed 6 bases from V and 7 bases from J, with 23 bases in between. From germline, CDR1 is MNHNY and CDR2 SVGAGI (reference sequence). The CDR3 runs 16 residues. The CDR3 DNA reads TGTGCCAGCAGCTCCCTTGTTGGGGGGAGCGGTAATACGCAGTATTTT. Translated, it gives CASSSLVGGSGNTQYF.

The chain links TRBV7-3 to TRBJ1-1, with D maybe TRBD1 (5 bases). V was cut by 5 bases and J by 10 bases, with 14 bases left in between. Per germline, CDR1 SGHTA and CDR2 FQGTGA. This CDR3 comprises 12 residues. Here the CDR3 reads CASSPSLDRAFF. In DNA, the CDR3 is TGTGCCAGCAGCCCGAGTCTAGACAGAGCTTTCTTT.

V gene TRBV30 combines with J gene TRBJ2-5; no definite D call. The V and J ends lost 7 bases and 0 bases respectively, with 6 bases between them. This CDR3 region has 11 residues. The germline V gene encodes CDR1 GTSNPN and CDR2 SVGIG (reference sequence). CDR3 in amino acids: CALEYQETQYF. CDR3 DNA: TGTGCCTTGGAGTACCAAGAGACCCAGTACTTC.

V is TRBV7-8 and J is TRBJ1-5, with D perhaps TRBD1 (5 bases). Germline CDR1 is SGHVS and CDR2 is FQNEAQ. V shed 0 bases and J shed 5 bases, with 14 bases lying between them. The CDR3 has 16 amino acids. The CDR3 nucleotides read TGTGCCAGCAGCTTAGCGCCGTCGTCAGGGTATCAGCCCCAGCATTTT. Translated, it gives CASSLAPSSGYQPQHF.

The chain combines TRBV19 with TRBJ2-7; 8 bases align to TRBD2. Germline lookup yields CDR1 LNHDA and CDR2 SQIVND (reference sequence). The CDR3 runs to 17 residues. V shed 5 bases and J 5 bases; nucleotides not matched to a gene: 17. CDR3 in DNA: TGTGCCAGTAGTCGCCACGCCACAAGCGGGAGCTTTAACGAGCAGTACTTC. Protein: CASSRHATSGSFNEQYF.

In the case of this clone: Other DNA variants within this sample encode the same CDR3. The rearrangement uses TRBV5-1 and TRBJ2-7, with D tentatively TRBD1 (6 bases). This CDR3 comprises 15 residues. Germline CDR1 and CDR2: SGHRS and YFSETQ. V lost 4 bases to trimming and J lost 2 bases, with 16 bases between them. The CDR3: CASSLTGGTTYEQYF. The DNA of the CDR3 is TGCGCCAGCAGCCTGACAGGAGGAACGACCTACGAGCAGTACTTC.

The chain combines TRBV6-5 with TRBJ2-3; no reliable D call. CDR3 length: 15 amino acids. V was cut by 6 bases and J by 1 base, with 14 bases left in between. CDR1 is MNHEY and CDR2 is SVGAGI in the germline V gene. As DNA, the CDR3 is TGTGCCAGCAGCGATCCCAGGCTCGGCACAGATACGCAGTATTTT. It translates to CASSDPRLGTDTQYF.

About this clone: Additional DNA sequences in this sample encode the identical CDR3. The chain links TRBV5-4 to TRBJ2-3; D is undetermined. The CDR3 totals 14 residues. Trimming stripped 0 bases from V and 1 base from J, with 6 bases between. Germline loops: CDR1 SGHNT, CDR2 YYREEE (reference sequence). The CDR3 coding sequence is TGTGCCAGCAGCTTGGTGGCAGGCACAGATACGCAGTATTTT. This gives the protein CASSLVAGTDTQYF. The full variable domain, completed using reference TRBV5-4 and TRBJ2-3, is ETGVTQSPTHLIKTRGQQVTLRCSSQSGHNTVSWYQQALGQGPQFIFQYYREEENGRGNFPPRFSGLQFPNYSSELNVNALELDDSALYLCASSLVAGTDTQYFGPGTRLTVL.

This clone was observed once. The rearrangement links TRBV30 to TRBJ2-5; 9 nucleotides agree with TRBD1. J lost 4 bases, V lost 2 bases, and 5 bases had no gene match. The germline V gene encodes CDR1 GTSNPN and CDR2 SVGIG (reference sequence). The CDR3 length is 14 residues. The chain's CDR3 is CAWSFGTGTETQYF. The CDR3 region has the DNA TGTGCCTGGAGTTTCGGGACAGGGACAGAGACCCAGTACTTC.